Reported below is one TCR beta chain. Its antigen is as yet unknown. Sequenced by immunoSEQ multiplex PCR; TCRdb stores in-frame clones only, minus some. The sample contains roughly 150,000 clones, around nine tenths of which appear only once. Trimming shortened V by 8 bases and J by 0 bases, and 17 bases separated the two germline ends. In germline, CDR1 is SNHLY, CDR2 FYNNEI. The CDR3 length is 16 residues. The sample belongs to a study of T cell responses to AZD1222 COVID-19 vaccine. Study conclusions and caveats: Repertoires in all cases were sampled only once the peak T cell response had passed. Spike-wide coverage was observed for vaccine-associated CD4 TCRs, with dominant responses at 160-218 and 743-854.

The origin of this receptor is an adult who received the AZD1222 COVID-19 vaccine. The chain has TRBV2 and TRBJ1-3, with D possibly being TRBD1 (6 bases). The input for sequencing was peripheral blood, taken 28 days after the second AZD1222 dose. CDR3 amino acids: CASSHDRTRSGNTIYF. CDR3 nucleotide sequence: TGTGCCAGCTCACACGACAGGACGCGCTCTGGAAACACCATATATTTT.